This entry lists 9 T cell receptor beta chains sequenced from one sample in a study of blood T cell repertoires in COVID-19. The method was immunoSEQ multiplex PCR; TCRdb's version includes in-frame clones alone and lacks a portion of them. The sample has 15,000 to 20,000 clones, around 81% seen once. The sample was peripheral blood. The source of these receptors is a man aged 35-49 years with active or convalescent COVID-19.

V and J are TRBV12-3 or TRBV12-4 and TRBJ1-3; D unclear. The V end lost 3 bases, the J end lost 8 bases, and 5 bases lay between the germline ends. This CDR3 region has 11 residues. CDR3 nucleotide sequence: TGTGCCAGCAGTTTCGGGTACACCATATATTTT. Its protein is CASSFGYTIYF.

This rearrangement joins TRBV29-1 to TRBJ1-1; no definite D call. This CDR3 region has 11 residues. Trimming pared 7 bases from V and 0 bases from J, leaving 6 bases between. Germline V CDR1 and CDR2: SQVTM, ANQGSEA. CDR3 bases: TGCAGCGGACTCGTGAACACTGAAGCTTTCTTT. Its protein is CSGLVNTEAFF.

This clone was found a few times. This chain connects TRBV28 to TRBJ1-1, with a possible D match to TRBD1 (6 bases). The length of the CDR3 is 14 residues. Germline V CDR1 and CDR2: MDHEN, SYDVKM. Trimming removed 4 bases from V and 7 bases from J, with 16 bases in between. This chain's CDR3 is CASSSQGNPLEAFF. Written as DNA, the CDR3 is TGTGCCAGCAGTTCCCAGGGGAACCCACTTGAAGCTTTCTTT.

Here the CDR3 reads CATSREGAAGAGGEQYF. The CDR3 coding sequence is TGTGCCACCAGCAGAGAGGGCGCTGCAGGGGCTGGTGGCGAGCAGTACTTC. The chain employs TRBV15 and TRBJ2-7; TRBD1 might be the D (6 bases). This CDR3 is built from 17 residues. Looked up from germline, CDR1 is LNHNV and CDR2 is YYDKDF (reference sequence). V lost 0 bases, J lost 6 bases, and 21 bases lay in between.

The rearrangement uses TRBV12-3 or TRBV12-4 and TRBJ1-2; D call uncertain. This CDR3 contains 12 residues. Between the trimmed V and J ends, which lost 4 bases and 3 bases, there was a span of 6 bases. The CDR3 sequence: CASSSTDYGYTF. The CDR3 DNA reads TGTGCCAGCAGTTCTACAGACTATGGCTACACCTTC.

In this sample, this clone turned up once. The chain uses TRBV2 and TRBJ1-1; TRBD1 is a possible D gene (5 bases). The CDR3 loop spans 14 amino acids. The germline V gene has CDR1 SNHLY and CDR2 FYNNEI. V lost 6 bases and J lost 0, with 11 bases in between. CDR3 sequence (DNA): TGTGCCAGCAGCGCGGGACGGGTGAACACTGAAGCTTTCTTT. Translating it yields CASSAGRVNTEAFF.

The chain carries TRBV6-5 and TRBJ1-6; 8 bases agree with TRBD1. Germline CDR1 reads MNHEY; CDR2 reads SVGAGI. V shed 6 bases and J 7 bases; nucleotides not matched to a gene: 8. This CDR3 region has 15 residues. CDR3 sequence: CASRPGGWGNSPLHF. Written as DNA, the CDR3 is TGTGCCAGCAGACCAGGGGGCTGGGGCAATTCACCCCTCCACTTT.

The rearrangement joins TRBV5-4 to TRBJ1-6, with TRBD1 matching over 8 bases. From germline, CDR1 is SGHNT and CDR2 YYREEE (reference sequence). The ends lost 5 bases at V and 6 bases at J; junction bases unmatched: 10. The CDR3 loop spans 16 amino acids. The CDR3 loop is CASRRGGDRPNSPLHF. CDR3 nucleotides: TGTGCCAGCAGGAGGGGGGGGGACAGGCCTAATTCACCCCTCCACTTT. The full variable domain, in which reference TRBV5-4 and TRBJ1-6 provide the parts outside the CDR3, is ETGVTQSPTHLIKTRGQQVTLRCSSQSGHNTVSWYQQALGQGPQFIFQYYREEENGRGNFPPRFSGLQFPNYSSELNVNALELDDSALYLCASRRGGDRPNSPLHFGNGTRLTVT.

The chain combines TRBV6-2 or TRBV6-3 with TRBJ2-1, with 10 bases lining up with TRBD2. Germline CDR1 reads MNHEY; CDR2 reads SVGEGT. This CDR3 is 15 amino acids long. J lost 12 bases, V lost 0 bases, and 8 bases had no gene match. The CDR3 region has the DNA TGTGCCAGCAGTTACTCGGGGCTAGCGGGGGCGTGGCAGTTCTTC. It translates to CASSYSGLAGAWQFF.